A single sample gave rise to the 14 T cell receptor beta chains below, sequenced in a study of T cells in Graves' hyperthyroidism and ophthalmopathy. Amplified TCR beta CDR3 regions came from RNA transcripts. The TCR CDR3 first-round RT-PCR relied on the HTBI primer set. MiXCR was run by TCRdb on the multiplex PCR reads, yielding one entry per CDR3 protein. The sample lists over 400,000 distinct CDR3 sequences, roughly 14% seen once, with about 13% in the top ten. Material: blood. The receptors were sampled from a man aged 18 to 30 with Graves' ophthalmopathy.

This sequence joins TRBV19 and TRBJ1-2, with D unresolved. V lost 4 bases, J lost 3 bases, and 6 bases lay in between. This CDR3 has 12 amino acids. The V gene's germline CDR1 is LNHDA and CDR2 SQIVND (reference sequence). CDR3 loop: CASSRVDYGYTF. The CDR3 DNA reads TGTGCCAGTAGTAGGGTTGACTATGGCTACACCTTC.

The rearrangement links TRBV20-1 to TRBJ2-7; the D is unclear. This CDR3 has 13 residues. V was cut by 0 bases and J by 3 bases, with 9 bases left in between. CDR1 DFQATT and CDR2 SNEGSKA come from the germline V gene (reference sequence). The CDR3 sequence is CSARDNSIYEQYF. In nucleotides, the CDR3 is TGCAGTGCTAGAGATAATTCTATCTACGAGCAGTACTTC.

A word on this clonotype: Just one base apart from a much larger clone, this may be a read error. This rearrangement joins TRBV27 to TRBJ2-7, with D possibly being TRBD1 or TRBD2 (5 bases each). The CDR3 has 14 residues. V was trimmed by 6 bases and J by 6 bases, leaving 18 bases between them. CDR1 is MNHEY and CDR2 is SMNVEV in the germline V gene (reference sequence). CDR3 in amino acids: CASRAWDGTSEQYF. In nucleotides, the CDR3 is TGTGCCAGCAGGGCTTGGGACGGTACTAGCGAGCAGTACTTC.

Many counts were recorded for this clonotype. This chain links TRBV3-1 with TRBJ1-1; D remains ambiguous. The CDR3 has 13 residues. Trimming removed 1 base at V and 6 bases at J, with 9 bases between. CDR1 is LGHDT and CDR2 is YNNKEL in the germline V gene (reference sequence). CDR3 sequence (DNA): TGTGCCAGCAGCCAAGGTCTGGGGTCTGAAGCTTTCTTT. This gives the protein CASSQGLGSEAFF.

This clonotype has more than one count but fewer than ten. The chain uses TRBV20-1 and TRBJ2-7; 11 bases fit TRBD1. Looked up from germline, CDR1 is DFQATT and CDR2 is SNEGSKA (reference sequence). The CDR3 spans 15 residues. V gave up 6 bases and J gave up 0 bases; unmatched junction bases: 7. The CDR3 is CSAHRTGGSSYEQYF. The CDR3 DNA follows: TGCAGTGCCCACCGGACAGGGGGCAGCTCCTACGAGCAGTACTTC.

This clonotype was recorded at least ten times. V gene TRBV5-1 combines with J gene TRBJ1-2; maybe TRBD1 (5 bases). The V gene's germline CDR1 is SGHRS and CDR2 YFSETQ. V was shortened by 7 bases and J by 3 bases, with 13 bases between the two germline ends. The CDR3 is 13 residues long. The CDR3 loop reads CASAPTADYGYTF. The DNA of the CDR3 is TGCGCCAGCGCACCGACAGCCGACTATGGCTACACCTTC.

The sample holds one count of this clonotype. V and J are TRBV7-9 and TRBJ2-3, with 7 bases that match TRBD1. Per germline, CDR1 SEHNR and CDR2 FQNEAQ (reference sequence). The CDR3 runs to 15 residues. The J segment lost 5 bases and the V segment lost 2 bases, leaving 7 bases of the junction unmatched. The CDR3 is CASSLYETGRDTQYF. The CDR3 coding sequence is TGTGCCAGCAGCTTATACGAGACAGGGAGAGATACGCAGTATTTT.

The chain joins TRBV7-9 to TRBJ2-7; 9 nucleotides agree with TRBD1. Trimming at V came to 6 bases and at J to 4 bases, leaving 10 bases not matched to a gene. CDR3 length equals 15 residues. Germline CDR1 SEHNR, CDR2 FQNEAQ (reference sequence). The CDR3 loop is CASSRGGQGDYEQYF. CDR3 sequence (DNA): TGTGCCAGCAGTAGGGGGGGACAGGGAGATTACGAGCAGTACTTC.

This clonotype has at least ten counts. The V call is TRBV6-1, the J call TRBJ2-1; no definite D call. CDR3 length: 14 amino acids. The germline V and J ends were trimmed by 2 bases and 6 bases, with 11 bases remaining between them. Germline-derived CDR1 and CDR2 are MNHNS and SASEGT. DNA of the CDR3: TGTGCCAGCAGTGAAATAAGCGAGCTCAATGAGCAGTTCTTC. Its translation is CASSEISELNEQFF.

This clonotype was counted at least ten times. CDR3 sequence: CASSLESTSGRSTDTQYF. CDR3 nucleotide sequence: TGTGCCAGCAGCTTAGAGTCGACTAGCGGGAGGAGCACAGATACGCAGTATTTT. The chain recombines TRBV7-8 with TRBJ2-3; 13 positions agree with TRBD2. The V gene end was trimmed by 1 base and the J gene end by 0 bases; junction bases not matched to a gene: 4. The germline CDR1 and CDR2 sequences are SGHVS and FQNEAQ. The CDR3 sequence is 18 residues long.

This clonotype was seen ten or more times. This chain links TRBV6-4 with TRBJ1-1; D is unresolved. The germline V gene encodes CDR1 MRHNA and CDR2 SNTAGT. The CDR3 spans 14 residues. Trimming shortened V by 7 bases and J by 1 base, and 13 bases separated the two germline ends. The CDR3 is CASKAHTGNTEAFF. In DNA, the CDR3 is TGTGCCAGCAAAGCCCACACCGGGAACACTGAAGCTTTCTTT.

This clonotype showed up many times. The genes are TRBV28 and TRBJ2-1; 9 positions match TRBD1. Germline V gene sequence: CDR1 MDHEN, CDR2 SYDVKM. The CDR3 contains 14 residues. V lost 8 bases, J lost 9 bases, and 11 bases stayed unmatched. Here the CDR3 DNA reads TGTGCCAGCTTCCCGGGACAGGGCCCTCTTGAGCAGTTCTTC. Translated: CASFPGQGPLEQFF.

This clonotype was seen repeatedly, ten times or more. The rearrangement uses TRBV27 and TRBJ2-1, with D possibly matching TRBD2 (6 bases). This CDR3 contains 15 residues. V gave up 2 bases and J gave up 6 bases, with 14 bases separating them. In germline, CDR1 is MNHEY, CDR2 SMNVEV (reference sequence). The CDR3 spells CASSLEPPGSNEQFF. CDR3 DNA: TGTGCCAGCAGTTTAGAACCTCCCGGGAGCAATGAGCAGTTCTTC.

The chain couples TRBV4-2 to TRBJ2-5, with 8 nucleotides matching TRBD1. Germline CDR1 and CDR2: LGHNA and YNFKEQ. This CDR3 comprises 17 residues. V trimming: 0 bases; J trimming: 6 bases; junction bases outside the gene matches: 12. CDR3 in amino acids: CASSQDMAGGYTKTQYF. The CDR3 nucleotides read TGTGCCAGCAGCCAAGATATGGCAGGGGGCTATACGAAGACCCAGTACTTC.